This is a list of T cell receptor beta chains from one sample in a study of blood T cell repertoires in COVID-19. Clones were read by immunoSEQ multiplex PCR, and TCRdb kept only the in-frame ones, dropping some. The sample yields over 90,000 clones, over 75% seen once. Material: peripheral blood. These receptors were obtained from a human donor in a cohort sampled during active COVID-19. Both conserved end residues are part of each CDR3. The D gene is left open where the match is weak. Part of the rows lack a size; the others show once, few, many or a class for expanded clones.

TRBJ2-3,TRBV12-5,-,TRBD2,TGTGCTAGTGCCCCGGGGGGTGTCGAGCACACAGATACGCAGTATTTT,CASAPGGVEHTDTQYF
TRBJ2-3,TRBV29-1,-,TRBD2,TGCAGCGTTGAGTCGGGGGGTGGCACAGATACGCAGTATTTT,CSVESGGGTDTQYF
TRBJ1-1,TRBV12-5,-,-,TGTGCTAGTGGTTTGGTACTCGGGGATCTTAATGAAGCTTTCTTT,CASGLVLGDLNEAFF
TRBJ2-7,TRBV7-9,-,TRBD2,TGTGCCAGCAGCTTACAGACTAGCGCTGATTACGAGCAGTACTTC,CASSLQTSADYEQYF
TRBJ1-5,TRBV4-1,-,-,TGCGCCAGCAGCCAAGTTGGAGGGGATCAGCCCCAGCATTTT,CASSQVGGDQPQHF
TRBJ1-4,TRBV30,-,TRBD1,TGTGCCTGGAGTCCGGGACAGGGGGATGAAAAACTGTTTTTT,CAWSPGQGDEKLFF
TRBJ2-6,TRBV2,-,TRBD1,TGTGCCAGCAGTGAAATGGCAGGGGGTCGTGGGGCCAACGTCCTGACTTTC,CASSEMAGGRGANVLTF
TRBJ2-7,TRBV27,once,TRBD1,TGTGCCAGCAGTTTCAGGGGGCCGTACGAGCAGTACTTC,CASSFRGPYEQYF
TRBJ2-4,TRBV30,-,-,TGTGCCTGGACTAACAGGATAGCCAAAAACATTCAGTACTTC,CAWTNRIAKNIQYF
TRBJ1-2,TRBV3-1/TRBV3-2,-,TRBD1,TGTGCCAGCAGCCCTGGACAGGGGGTAGTGGATGGCTACACCTTC,CASSPGQGVVDGYTF
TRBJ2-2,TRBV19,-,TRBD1,TGTGCCAGTAGTACCCGGACAGGTGCGAACACCGGGGAGCTGTTTTTT,CASSTRTGANTGELFF
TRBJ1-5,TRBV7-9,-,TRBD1,TGTGCCAGCTCCGGGACAGGGGATTTTATGAGCAATCAGCCCCAGCATTTT,CASSGTGDFMSNQPQHF
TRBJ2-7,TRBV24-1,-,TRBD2,TGTGCCACCAGTGACTGGGGACTAAGCGAGCAGTACTTC,CATSDWGLSEQYF
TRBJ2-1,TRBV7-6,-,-,TGTGCCAGCAGCCCGTCCGGGACACTTTCCTACAATGAGCAGTTCTTC,CASSPSGTLSYNEQFF
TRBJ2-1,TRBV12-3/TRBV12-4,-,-,TGTGCCAGCAGCCAAGCGACTGAGCAGTTCTTC,CASSQATEQFF
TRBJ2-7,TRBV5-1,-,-,TGCGCCAGCAGCTTGGATGGGACTCCCGGAGACGAGCAGTACTTC,CASSLDGTPGDEQYF